These 21 T cell receptor beta chains were sequenced from one sample in a study of tumor-infiltrating lymphocytes in primary liver carcinoma. Priming with a constant-region primer yielded TCR beta cDNA from about 480 ng total RNA. It was through three nested multiplex PCR rounds of slightly modified ARM-PCR that TCR beta libraries arose. Forward primers for TRBV1-TRBV30 and a C-beta reverse primer served the first two PCR rounds, at approximately 10 cycles each. TCRdb analysed the multiplex PCR reads with MiXCR anew, one entry per CDR3 protein. This sample carries approximately 340,000 distinct CDR3 sequences, about 61% of them seen once, and the ten largest clones take about 6%. Unsorted whole blood served as the source of blood RNA, and germline DNA was extracted as well. Input material: peripheral blood. Source of these receptors: a man aged 35 to 55 with primary liver carcinoma and hepatitis B virus infection.

In the case of this clonotype: A much more abundant neighbour one base away suggests this may be a read error. The V call is TRBV4-1, the J call TRBJ2-5, with D perhaps matching TRBD2 (6 bases). The CDR3 has 16 amino acids. Germline-derived CDR1 and CDR2 are MGHRA and YSYEKL. The DNA of the CDR3 is TGCGCCAGCAACCAAGATTATCGGGAGTTCACAGAGACCCAGTACTTC. Residues: CASNQDYREFTETQYF.

As for this clonotype: This sequence may be a read error, since a much larger clone differs from it by one base. The genes are TRBV6-2 or TRBV6-3 and TRBJ1-6; D is undetermined. The CDR3 loop spans 15 amino acids. Trimming removed 4 bases from V and 7 bases from J, with 14 bases in between. From germline, CDR1 is MNHEY and CDR2 SVGEGT. CDR3 in DNA: TGTGCCAGCAGTTCAACCTGGACTTTGAATTCACCCCTCCACTTT. This encodes CASSSTWTLNSPLHF.

Of note for this clonotype: Germline is not matched at one junction end, which may reflect a read error. This chain connects TRBV11-1 to TRBJ2-2; 8 nucleotides agree with TRBD1. The V gene's germline CDR1 is SGHAT and CDR2 FQDESV (reference sequence). The CDR3 loop spans 13 amino acids. The CDR3 sequence is CAVPSGGTRELFF. The CDR3 DNA sequence: TGTGCCGTTCCATCAGGGGGCACCAGGGAGCTGTTTTTT.

V usage is TRBV24-1 and J usage is TRBJ2-1; D is undetermined. CDR3 length: 12 residues. V was pared by 4 bases and J by 10 bases, with 10 bases between. CDR1 is KGHDR, CDR2 SFDVKD, per germline. CDR3 nucleotide sequence: TGTGCCACCAGTGACCCTTTGGCGGAGCAGTTCTTC. Encoded protein: CATSDPLAEQFF.

Details on this clonotype: The conserved phenylalanine or tryptophan is not found at the CDR3 terminus, so this likely reflects a read error. The limits of the CDR3 on the DNA are not certain, so only TCRdb's listed CDR3 is given. The chain couples TRBV4-2 to TRBJ1-1; TRBD1 is the table's D call, not checked against the DNA. Per the germline V gene, CDR1 is LGHNA and CDR2 is YNFKEQ. The CDR3 sequence runs 14 residues, both termini included. CDR3 sequence: CASSDRGNGPEAFL.

On this clonotype: It may be a read error: a sequence one base away is much more abundant. The rearrangement links TRBV6-5 to TRBJ1-1; 7 nucleotides match TRBD1. Germline V gives CDR1 MNHEY, CDR2 SVGAGI. This CDR3 is built from 14 residues. V shed 1 base and J 12 bases; nucleotides not matched to a gene: 11. CDR3 DNA: TGTGCCAGCAGTTACTTCCGCGACAGGGTCGAATCTTTCTTT. This codes for CASSYFRDRVESFF.

There are many counts of this clonotype. The chain joins TRBV11-2 to TRBJ1-2, with a weak D call TRBD1 (5 bases). CDR1 and CDR2 from the germline V gene are SGHAT and FQNNGV. The CDR3 covers 14 residues. V was pared by 2 bases and J by 7 bases, with 14 bases between. The CDR3 reads CASSLRSGRAGYTF. The CDR3 nucleotides are TGTGCCAGCAGCTTACGCTCAGGGCGAGCTGGCTACACCTTC.

The chain links TRBV11-3 to TRBJ2-1; TRBD1 matches 8 bases. CDR1 is SGHNT, CDR2 YENEEA, per germline. V shed 5 bases and J 8 bases; nucleotides not matched to a gene: 11. There are 15 residues in the CDR3. The CDR3 nucleotides are TGTGCCAGCAGCCTAGGGACAGGTCCTTATGATGAGCAGTTCTTC. Translation: CASSLGTGPYDEQFF.

The rearrangement joins TRBV6-5 to TRBJ2-3; TRBD2 matches 8 bases. V dropped 0 bases and J dropped 4; count of bases not matched to a gene: 9. In germline, CDR1 is MNHEY, CDR2 SVGAGI. This CDR3 is 17 amino acids long. The CDR3, as DNA: TGTGCCAGCAGTTACTCACAAGCGGGAGTCCCCCCAGATACGCAGTATTTT. It translates to CASSYSQAGVPPDTQYF.

This sequence joins TRBV6-2 or TRBV6-3 and TRBJ2-1; D is undetermined. Germline loops: CDR1 MNHEY, CDR2 SVGEGT. Trimming removed 1 base from V and 0 bases from J, with 10 bases in between. The CDR3 sequence is 16 residues long. This chain's CDR3 is CASSYYALSSYNEQFF. CDR3 DNA sequence: TGTGCCAGCAGTTACTATGCCCTCTCCTCCTACAATGAGCAGTTCTTC.

Comments on this clonotype: One base away lies a much larger clone, so this may be a sequencing read error. The chain recombines TRBV4-1 with TRBJ1-4; possibly TRBD1 for D (5 bases). This CDR3 has 18 amino acids. Germline assignment: CDR1 MGHRA and CDR2 YSYEKL. For the CDR3, the DNA is TGCACCAGCAGCCAGGACCCCGGGCGGGGACTAACTAATGAAAAACTGTTTTTT. Its translation: CTSSQDPGRGLTNEKLFF.

As to this clonotype: A much larger clone sits a single nucleotide away, making a read error possible. The V gene is TRBV5-6, the J gene TRBJ2-7; weak D call: TRBD1 (6 bases). The germline V gene encodes CDR1 SGHDT and CDR2 YYEEEE. This CDR3 has 15 amino acids. The CDR3 here is CASSFKTGSSYEHYF. CDR3 nucleotides: TGTGCCAGCAGCTTCAAAACAGGGAGCTCCTACGAGCACTACTTC.

Comment on this clonotype: A clone one base away is much larger, so this may be a read error. The chain links TRBV4-1 to TRBJ2-7; 7 nucleotides line up with TRBD1. There are 16 residues in the CDR3. CDR1 and CDR2 from the germline V gene are MGHRA and YSYEKL. Germline trimming cut 7 bases from V and 0 bases from J; bases unmatched to any gene: 12. This CDR3 is CASIKDLQGHSYEQYF. As DNA, the CDR3 is TGCGCCAGCATCAAAGACTTACAGGGGCACTCCTACGAGCAGTACTTC.

Turning to this clonotype: Lacking the conserved final phenylalanine or tryptophan, this CDR3 likely reflects a read error. The chain is built from TRBV11-2 and TRBJ1-4; D gene ambiguous. Germline CDR1 is SGHAT and CDR2 is FQNNGV. The CDR3 totals 14 residues. CDR3 nucleotides: TGTGCCAGCAGCGAAGATTCCTTGGGTGAAAAGCTGTTTATT. It is translated as CASSEDSLGEKLFI.

Comment on this clonotype: With a much larger clone just one base away, this may be a read error. Here the CDR3 reads CASNVGTAPYNEQFF. The CDR3 coding sequence is TGTGCCAGCAATGTAGGGACTGCCCCCTACAATGAGCAGTTCTTC. The rearrangement uses TRBV12-3 or TRBV12-4 and TRBJ2-1, with D tentatively TRBD2 (6 bases). There are 15 residues in the CDR3. V lost 7 bases and J 2 bases, leaving 15 bases between the germline ends.

This clonotype was observed a handful of times. The rearrangement uses TRBV28 and TRBJ2-7; possible D gene TRBD2, 5 bases. CDR1 is MDHEN, CDR2 SYDVKM, per germline. The V end was cut by 1 base, the J end by 5 bases, with 6 bases between. The CDR3 runs to 12 residues. The CDR3 nucleotides read TGTGCCAGCAGTTTATTGAGGGACGAGCAGTACTTC. Its protein product is CASSLLRDEQYF.

This clonotype was observed a handful of times. The chain combines TRBV5-5 with TRBJ2-1, with D possibly TRBD2 on 5 matching bases. Looked up from germline, CDR1 is SGHKS and CDR2 is YYEKEE (reference sequence). The CDR3 has 16 residues. Trimming left V 3 bases short and J 8 bases short, with 21 bases between. Written as DNA, the CDR3 is TGTGCCAGCAGCTCGGGGTCTTCCTGGGATGTCTATGAGCAGTTCTTC. Protein product: CASSSGSSWDVYEQFF.

This clonotype was picked up a small number of times. Since a much larger clone is just one base distant, this may be a read error. V and J are TRBV4-1 and TRBJ2-1; 12 bases agree with TRBD2. J gave up 8 bases and V 4 bases, and 6 bases lay outside the gene matches. CDR3 length: 15 amino acids. Per germline, CDR1 MGHRA and CDR2 YSYEKL. The CDR3 DNA follows: TGCGCCAGCAGCCGGTCGACTAGCGGGAGCTATGAGCAGTTCTTC. Translated, it gives CASSRSTSGSYEQFF.

This clonotype was detected many times. V gene TRBV4-1 combines with J gene TRBJ1-2; 11 bases are a match to TRBD1. Germline V gene lookup returns CDR1 MGHRA and CDR2 YSYEKL. The J segment lost 5 bases and the V segment lost 4 bases, leaving 6 bases of the junction unmatched. The CDR3 is made up of 15 amino acids. CDR3 sequence: CASSLGTGGDYGYTF. Here the CDR3 DNA reads TGCGCCAGCAGCCTTGGGACAGGGGGTGATTATGGCTACACCTTC.

A remark on this clonotype: This may come from a read error, since a much larger clone is one base off. This chain links TRBV12-3 or TRBV12-4 with TRBJ2-6; possibly TRBD1 for D (5 bases). The CDR3 is 15 residues long. CDR3 amino acids: CASSFGPAGANILTF. CDR3 in DNA: TGTGCCAGCAGTTTTGGGCCGGCTGGGGCCAACATCCTGACTTTC.

In regard to this clonotype: Here the CDR3 omits its conserved ending phenylalanine or tryptophan, so a read error is the likely source. V and J are TRBV11-2 and TRBJ1-5; D unresolved. Trimming removed 5 bases from V and 3 bases from J, with 11 bases in between. The CDR3 runs 14 residues. Per germline, CDR1 SGHAT and CDR2 FQNNGV. The CDR3 spells CASSGWADNQPQHL. The CDR3 nucleotides read TGTGCCAGCAGCGGGTGGGCGGACAATCAGCCCCAGCATCTT.